This TCR beta chain was profiled in a study of post-analysis software for immune sequencing data. Study-wide context: Recorded disease courses covered relapsing-remitting, secondary progressive and progressive-relapsing multiple sclerosis. Some patients had no subtype annotation. Overall study results and limits: A significant reduction in normalized Chao1 diversity was observed in multiple sclerosis patients versus controls. Co-batched samples clustered tightly together by F measure. Patients carried 5 or 6 TRBV segments more frequently than controls did, and TRBV5-6, TRBV5-1 and TRBV20-1 were among them.

Trimming left V 0 bases short and J 15 bases short, with 15 bases between. CDR3 length: 13 residues. Germline loops: CDR1 LGHNA, CDR2 YSLEER. Presence of unique molecular identifiers characterized the TCR beta cDNA libraries. When about 0.9 to 10 million T cells were used, they gave about 490,000 cDNA molecules. One entry per CDR3 protein, called by TCRdb with MiXCR from the PCR reads. This sample has around 770,000 distinct CDR3 sequences, with 40% to 55% found just once. A remark on this clonotype: Its antigen is not known.

V gene TRBV4-3 combines with J gene TRBJ2-1; D perhaps matches TRBD2 (6 bases). The sequence came from a girl aged 10 to 17 with multiple sclerosis. The sample taken for sequencing was blood. The CDR3 is CASSQDRGVPPFF. The CDR3 DNA sequence: TGCGCCAGCAGCCAAGATCGCGGGGTCCCCCCGTTCTTC.